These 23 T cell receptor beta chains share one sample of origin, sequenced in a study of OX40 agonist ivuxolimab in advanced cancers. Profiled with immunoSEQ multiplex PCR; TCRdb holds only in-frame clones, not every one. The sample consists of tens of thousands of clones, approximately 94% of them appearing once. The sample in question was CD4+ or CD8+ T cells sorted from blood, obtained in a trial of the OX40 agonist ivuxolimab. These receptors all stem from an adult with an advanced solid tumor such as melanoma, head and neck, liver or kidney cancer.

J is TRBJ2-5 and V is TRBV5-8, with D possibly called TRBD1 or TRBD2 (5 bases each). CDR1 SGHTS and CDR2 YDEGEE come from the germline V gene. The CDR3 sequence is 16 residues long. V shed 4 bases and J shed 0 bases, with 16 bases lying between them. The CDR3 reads CASSPLGGRDQETQYF. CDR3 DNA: TGTGCCAGCAGCCCCCTAGGAGGCAGGGACCAAGAGACCCAGTACTTC.

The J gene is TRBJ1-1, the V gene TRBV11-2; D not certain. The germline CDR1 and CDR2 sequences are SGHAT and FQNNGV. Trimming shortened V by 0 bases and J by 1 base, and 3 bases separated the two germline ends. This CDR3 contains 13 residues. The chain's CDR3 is CASSLEANTEAFF. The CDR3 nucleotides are TGTGCCAGCAGCTTAGAGGCGAACACTGAAGCTTTCTTT.

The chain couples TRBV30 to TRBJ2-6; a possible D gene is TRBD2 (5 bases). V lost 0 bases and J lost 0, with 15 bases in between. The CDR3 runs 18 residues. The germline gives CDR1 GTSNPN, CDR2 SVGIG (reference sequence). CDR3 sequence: CAWSVRGIVGSGANVLTF. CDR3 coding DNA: TGTGCCTGGAGTGTACGAGGGATCGTAGGCTCTGGGGCCAACGTCCTGACTTTC.

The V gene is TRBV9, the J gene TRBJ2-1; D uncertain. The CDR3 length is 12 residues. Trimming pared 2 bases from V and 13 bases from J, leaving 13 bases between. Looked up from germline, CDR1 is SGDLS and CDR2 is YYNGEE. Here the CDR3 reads CASSVNSPEQFF. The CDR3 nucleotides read TGTGCCAGCAGCGTTAACTCCCCTGAACAGTTCTTC.

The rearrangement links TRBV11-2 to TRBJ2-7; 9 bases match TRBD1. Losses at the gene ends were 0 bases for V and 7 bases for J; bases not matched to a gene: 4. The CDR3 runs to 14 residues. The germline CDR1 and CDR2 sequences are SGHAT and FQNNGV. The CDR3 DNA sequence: TGTGCCAGCAGCTTAGAACAGGGGGCTACTGAGCAGTACTTC. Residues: CASSLEQGATEQYF. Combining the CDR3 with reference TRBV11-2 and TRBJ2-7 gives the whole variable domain EAGVAQSPRYKIIEKRQSVAFWCNPISGHATLYWYQQILGQGPKLLIQFQNNGVVDDSQLPKDRFSAERLKGVDSTLKIQPAKLEDSAVYLCASSLEQGATEQYFGPGTRLTVT.

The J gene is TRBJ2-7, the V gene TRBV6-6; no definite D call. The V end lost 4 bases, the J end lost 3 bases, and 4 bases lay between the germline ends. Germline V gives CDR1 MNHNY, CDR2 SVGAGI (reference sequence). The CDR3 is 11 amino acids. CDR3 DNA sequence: TGTGCCAGCAGTTGGCACTACGAGCAGTACTTC. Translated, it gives CASSWHYEQYF.

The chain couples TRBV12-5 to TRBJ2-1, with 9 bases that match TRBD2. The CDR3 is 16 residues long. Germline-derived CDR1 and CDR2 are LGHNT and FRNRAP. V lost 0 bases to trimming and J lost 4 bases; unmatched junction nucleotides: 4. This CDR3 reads CASGLVGREGYNEQFF. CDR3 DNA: TGTGCTAGTGGTTTGGTAGGGCGGGAGGGGTACAATGAGCAGTTCTTC.

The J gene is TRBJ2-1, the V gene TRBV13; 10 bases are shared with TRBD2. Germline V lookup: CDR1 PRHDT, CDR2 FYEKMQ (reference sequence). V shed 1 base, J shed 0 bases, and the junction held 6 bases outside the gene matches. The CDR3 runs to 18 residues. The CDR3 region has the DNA TGTGCCAGCAGCTTAGCTAGCGGGAGTTTGACCTCCTACAATGAGCAGTTCTTC. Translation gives CASSLASGSLTSYNEQFF.

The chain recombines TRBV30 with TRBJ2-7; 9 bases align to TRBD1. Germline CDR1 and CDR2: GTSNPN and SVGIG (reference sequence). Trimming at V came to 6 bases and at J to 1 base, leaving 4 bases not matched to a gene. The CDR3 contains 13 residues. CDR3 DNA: TGTGCCTGCAAGGACAGGGGATCCTACGAGCAGTACTTC. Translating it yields CACKDRGSYEQYF.

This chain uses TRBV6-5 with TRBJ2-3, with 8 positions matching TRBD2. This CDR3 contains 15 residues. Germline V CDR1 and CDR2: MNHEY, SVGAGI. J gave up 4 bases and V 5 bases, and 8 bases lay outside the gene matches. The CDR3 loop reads CASSPRGGFADTQYF. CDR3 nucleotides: TGTGCCAGCAGTCCACGGGGGGGCTTCGCAGATACGCAGTATTTT.

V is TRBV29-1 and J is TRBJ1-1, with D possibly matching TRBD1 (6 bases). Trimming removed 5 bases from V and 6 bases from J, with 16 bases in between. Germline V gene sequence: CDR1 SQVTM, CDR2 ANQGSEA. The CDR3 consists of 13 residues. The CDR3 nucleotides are TGCAGCGTTACGAGGGGGGCTGGTTCTGAAGCTTTCTTT. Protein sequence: CSVTRGAGSEAFF. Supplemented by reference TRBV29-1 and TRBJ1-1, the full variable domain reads SAVISQKPSRDICQRGTSLTIQCQVDSQVTMMFWYRQQPGQSLTLIATANQGSEATYESGFVIDKFPISRPNLTFSTLTVSNMSPEDSSIYLCSVTRGAGSEAFFGQGTRLTVV.

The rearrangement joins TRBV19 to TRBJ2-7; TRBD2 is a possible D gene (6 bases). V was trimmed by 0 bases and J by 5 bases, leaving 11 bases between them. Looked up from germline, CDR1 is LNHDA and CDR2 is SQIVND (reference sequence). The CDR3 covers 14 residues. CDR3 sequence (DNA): TGTGCCAGTAGTATAGAGGACGGGGGAGACGAGCAGTACTTC. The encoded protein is CASSIEDGGDEQYF.

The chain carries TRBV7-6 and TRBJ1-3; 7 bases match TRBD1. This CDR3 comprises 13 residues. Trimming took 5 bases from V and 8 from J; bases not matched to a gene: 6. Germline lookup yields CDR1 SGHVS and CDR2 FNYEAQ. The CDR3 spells CASSGGTADTIYF. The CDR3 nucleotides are TGTGCCAGCAGCGGGGGGACAGCAGACACCATATATTTT.

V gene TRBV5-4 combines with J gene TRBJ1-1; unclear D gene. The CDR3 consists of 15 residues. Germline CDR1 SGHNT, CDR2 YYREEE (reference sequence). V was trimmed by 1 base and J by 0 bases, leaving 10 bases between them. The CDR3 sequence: CASSLSPGMNTEAFF. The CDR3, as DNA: TGTGCCAGCAGCTTGAGTCCCGGAATGAACACTGAAGCTTTCTTT. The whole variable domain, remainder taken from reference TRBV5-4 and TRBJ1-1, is ETGVTQSPTHLIKTRGQQVTLRCSSQSGHNTVSWYQQALGQGPQFIFQYYREEENGRGNFPPRFSGLQFPNYSSELNVNALELDDSALYLCASSLSPGMNTEAFFGQGTRLTVV.

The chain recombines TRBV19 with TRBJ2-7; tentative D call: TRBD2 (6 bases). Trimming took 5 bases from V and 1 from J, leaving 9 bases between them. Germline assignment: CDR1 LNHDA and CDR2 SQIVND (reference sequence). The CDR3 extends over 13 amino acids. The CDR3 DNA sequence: TGTGCCAGTAGTCCGGGGGTTTCCTACGAGCAGTACTTC. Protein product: CASSPGVSYEQYF.

The CDR3 spells CAWSFGTSGEDTQYF. Here the CDR3 DNA reads TGTGCCTGGAGTTTCGGGACTAGCGGGGAAGATACGCAGTATTTT. This sequence joins TRBV30 and TRBJ2-3; TRBD2 agrees at 13 bases. V lost 2 bases and J lost 5; bases outside the gene matches: 4. The CDR3 runs to 15 residues. The germline V gene has CDR1 GTSNPN and CDR2 SVGIG (reference sequence).

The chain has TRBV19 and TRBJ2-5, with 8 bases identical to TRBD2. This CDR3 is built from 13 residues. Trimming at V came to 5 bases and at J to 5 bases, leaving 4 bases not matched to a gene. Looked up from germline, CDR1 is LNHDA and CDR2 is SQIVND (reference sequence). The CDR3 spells CASSPGRGETQYF. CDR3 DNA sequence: TGTGCCAGTAGTCCCGGGAGGGGCGAGACCCAGTACTTC.

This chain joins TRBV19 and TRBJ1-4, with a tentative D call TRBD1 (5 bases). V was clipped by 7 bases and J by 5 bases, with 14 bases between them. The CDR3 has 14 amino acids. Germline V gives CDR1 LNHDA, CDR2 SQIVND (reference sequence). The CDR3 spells CASTLGTANEKLFF. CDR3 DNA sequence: TGTGCCAGTACCCTCGGGACTGCGAATGAAAAACTGTTTTTT.

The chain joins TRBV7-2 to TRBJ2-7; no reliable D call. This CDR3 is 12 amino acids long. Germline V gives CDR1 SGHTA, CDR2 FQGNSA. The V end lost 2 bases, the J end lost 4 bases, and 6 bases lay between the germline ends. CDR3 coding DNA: TGTGCCAGCAGCTTAATTCCATACGAGCAGTACTTC. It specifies CASSLIPYEQYF.

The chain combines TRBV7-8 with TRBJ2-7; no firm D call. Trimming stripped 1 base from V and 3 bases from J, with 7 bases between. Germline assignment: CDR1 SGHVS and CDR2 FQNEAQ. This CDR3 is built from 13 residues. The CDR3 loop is CASSLGADYEQYF. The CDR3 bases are TGTGCCAGCAGCTTAGGGGCGGACTACGAGCAGTACTTC. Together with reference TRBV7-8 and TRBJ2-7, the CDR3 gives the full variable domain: GAGVSQSPRYKVAKRGQDVALRCDPISGHVSLFWYQQALGQGPEFLTYFQNEAQLDKSGLPSDRFFAERPEGSVSTLKIQRTQQEDSAVYLCASSLGADYEQYFGPGTRLTVT.

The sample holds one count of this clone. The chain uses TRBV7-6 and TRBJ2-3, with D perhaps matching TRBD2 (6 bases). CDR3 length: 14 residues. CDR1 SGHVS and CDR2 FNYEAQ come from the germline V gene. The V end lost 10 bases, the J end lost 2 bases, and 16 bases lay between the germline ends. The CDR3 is CAITMAGITDTQYF. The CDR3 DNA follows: TGTGCCATCACGATGGCGGGGATCACAGATACGCAGTATTTT.

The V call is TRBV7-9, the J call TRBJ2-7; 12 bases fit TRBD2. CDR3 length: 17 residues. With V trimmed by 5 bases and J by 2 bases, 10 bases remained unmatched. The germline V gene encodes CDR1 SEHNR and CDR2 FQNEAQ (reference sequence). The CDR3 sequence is CASSPGNPSGRAYEQYF. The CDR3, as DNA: TGTGCCAGCAGCCCTGGGAACCCTAGCGGGAGGGCCTACGAGCAGTACTTC.

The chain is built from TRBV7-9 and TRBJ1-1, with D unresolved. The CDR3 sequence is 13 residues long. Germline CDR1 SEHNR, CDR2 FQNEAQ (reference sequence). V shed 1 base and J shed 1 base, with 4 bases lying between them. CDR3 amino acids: CASSLETNTEAFF. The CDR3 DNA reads TGTGCCAGCAGCTTAGAAACGAACACTGAAGCTTTCTTT.